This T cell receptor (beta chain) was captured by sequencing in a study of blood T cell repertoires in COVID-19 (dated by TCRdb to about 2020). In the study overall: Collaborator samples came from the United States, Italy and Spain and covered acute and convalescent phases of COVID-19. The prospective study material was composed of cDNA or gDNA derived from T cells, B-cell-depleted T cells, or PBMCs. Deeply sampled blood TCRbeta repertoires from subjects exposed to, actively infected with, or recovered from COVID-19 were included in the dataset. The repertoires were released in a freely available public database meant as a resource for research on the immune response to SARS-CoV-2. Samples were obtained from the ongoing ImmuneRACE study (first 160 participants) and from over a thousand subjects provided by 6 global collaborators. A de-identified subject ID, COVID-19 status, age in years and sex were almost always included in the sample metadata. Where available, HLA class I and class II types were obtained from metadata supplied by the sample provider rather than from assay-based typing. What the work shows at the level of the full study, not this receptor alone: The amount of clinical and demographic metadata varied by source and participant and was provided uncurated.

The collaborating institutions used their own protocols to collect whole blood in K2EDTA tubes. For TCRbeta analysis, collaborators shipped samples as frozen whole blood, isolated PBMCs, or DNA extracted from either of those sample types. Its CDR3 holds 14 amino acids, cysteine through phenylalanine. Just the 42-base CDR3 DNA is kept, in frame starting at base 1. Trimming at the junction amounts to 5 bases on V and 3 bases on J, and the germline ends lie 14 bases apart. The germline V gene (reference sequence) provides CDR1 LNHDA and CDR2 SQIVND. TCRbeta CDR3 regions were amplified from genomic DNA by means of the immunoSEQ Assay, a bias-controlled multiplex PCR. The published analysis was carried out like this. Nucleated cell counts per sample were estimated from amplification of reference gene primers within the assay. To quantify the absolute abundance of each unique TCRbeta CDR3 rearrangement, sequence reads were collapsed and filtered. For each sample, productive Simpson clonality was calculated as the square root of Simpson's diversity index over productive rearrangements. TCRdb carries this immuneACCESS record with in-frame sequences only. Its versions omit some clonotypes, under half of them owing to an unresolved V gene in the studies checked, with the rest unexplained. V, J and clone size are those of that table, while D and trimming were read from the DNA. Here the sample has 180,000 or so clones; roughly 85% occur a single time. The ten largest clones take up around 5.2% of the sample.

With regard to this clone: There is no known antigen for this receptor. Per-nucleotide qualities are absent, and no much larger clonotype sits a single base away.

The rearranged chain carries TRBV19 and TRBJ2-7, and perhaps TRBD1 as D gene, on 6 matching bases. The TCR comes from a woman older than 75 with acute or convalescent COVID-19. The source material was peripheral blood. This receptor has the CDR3 CASSEPGHSYEQYF. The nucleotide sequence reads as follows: TGTGCCAGTAGTGAACCGGGACATAGCTACGAGCAGTACTTC. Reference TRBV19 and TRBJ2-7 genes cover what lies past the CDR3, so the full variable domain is DGGITQSPKYLFRKEGQNVTLSCEQNLNHDAMYWYRQDPGQGLRLIYYSQIVNDFQKGDIAEGYSVSREKKESFPLTVTSAQKNPTAFYLCASSEPGHSYEQYFGPGTRLTVT.